The following is a T cell receptor beta chain sequence with its context. Unmatched junction bases numbered 9, after V lost 0 bases and J lost 5 bases. The CDR3 is 17 residues long. The germline V gene encodes CDR1 SGDLS and CDR2 YYNGEE. Assay used: immunoSEQ multiplex PCR; TCRdb lists only in-frame clones, some missing. Seen here are more than 80,000 clones, more than 85% observed once, and the top ten hold around 0.3%. These data come from a study of technical replicates of blood from a few donors. The gene calls are TRBV9 and TRBJ2-3; TRBD2 matches at 10 bases. This sequence was found in a human donor in good health. The material sequenced was T cells isolated from PBMCs. The CDR3 protein is CASSVDIAGGSGDTQYF. The CDR3 DNA reads TGTGCCAGCAGCGTAGATATAGCGGGAGGATCAGGAGATACGCAGTATTTT. Together with reference TRBV9 and TRBJ2-3, the CDR3 gives the full variable domain: DSGVTQTPKHLITATGQRVTLRCSPRSGDLSVYWYQQSLDQGLQFLIQYYNGEERAKGNILERFSAQQFPDLHSELNLSSLELGDSALYFCASSVDIAGGSGDTQYFGPGTRLTVL.